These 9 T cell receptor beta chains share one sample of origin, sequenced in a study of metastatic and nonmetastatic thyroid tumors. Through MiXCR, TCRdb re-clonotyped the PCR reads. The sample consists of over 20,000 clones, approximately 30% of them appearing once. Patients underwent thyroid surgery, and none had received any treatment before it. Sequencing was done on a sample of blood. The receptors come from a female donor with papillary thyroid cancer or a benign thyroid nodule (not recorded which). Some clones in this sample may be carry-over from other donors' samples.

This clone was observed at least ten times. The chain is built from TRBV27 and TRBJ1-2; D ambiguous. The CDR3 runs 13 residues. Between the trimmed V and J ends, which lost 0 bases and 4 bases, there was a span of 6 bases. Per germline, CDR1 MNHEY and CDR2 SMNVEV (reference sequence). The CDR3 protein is CASSLSGSYGYTF. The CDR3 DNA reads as TGTGCCAGCAGTTTATCCGGGTCCTATGGCTACACCTTC.

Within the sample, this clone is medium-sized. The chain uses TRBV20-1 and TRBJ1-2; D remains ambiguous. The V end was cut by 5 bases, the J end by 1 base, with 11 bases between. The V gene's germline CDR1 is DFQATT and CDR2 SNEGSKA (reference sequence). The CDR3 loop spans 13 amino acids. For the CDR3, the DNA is TGCAGTGCTCACAGCTCGGATAACTATGGCTACACCTTC. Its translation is CSAHSSDNYGYTF.

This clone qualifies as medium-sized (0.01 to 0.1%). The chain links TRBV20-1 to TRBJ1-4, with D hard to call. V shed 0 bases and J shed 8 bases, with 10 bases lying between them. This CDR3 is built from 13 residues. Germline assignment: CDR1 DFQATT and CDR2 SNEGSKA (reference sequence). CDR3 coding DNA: TGCAGTGCTAGAGATAATCAGAAGGAAAAACTGTTTTTT. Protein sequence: CSARDNQKEKLFF.

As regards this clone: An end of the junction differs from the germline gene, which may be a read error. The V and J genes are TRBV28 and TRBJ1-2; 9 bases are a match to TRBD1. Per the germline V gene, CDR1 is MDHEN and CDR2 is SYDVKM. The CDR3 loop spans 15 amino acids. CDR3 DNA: TGTGCCAGCAGAACCACACAGGGGGCGCATTATGGCTTCACCTTC. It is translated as CASRTTQGAHYGFTF.

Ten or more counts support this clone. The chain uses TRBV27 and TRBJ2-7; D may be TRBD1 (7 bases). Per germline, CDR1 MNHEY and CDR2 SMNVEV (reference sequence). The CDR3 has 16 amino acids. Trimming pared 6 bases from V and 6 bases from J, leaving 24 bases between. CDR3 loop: CASSRGGTSLFAEQYF. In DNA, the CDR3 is TGTGCCAGCAGCCGAGGGGGCACTAGCCTCTTTGCCGAGCAGTACTTC.

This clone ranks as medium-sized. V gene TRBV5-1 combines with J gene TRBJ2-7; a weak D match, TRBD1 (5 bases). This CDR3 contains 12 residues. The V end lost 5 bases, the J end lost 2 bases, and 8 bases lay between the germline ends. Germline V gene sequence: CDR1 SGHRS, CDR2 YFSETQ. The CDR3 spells CASSEDTYEQYF. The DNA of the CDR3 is TGCGCCAGCAGTGAGGACACCTACGAGCAGTACTTC. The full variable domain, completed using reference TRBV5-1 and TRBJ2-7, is KAGVTQTPRYLIKTRGQQVTLSCSPISGHRSVSWYQQTPGQGLQFLFEYFSETQRNKGNFPGRFSGRQFSNSRSEMNVSTLELGDSALYLCASSEDTYEQYFGPGTRLTVT.

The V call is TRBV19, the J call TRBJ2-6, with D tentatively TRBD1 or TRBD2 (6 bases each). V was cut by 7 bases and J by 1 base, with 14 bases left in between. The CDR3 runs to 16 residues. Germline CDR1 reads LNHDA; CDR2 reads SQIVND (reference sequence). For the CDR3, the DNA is TGTGCCAGTACCGAGGGGGGAGCATCTGGGGCCAACGTCCTGACTTTC. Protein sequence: CASTEGGASGANVLTF. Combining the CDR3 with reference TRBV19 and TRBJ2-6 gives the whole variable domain DGGITQSPKYLFRKEGQNVTLSCEQNLNHDAMYWYRQDPGQGLRLIYYSQIVNDFQKGDIAEGYSVSREKKESFPLTVTSAQKNPTAFYLCASTEGGASGANVLTFGAGSRLTVL.

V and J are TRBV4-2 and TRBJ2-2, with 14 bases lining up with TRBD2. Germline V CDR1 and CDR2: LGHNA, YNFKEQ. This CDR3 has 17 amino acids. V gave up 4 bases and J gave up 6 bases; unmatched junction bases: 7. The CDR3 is CASSLGTSGSRAGELFF. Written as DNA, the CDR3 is TGTGCCAGCAGCCTAGGGACTAGCGGGAGCCGCGCCGGGGAGCTGTTTTTT.

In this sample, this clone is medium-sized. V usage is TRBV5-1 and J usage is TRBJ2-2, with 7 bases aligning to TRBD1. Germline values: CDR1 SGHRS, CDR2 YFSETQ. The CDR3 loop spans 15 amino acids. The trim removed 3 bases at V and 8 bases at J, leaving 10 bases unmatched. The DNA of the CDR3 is TGCGCCAGCAGCTCCCGGACAGGTTTTGTTGGGGAGCTGTTTTTT. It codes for CASSSRTGFVGELFF.